The 11 T cell receptor beta chains reported below all come from one sample, sequenced in a study of OX40 agonist ivuxolimab in advanced cancers. Data came from immunoSEQ multiplex PCR; TCRdb stores just in-frame clones and leaves some out. This table has roughly 60,000 clones, around 80% appearing once. The sample in question was CD4+ or CD8+ T cells sorted from blood, obtained in a trial of the OX40 agonist ivuxolimab. The receptors derive from an adult with an advanced solid tumor such as melanoma, head and neck, liver or kidney cancer.

The V gene is TRBV9, the J gene TRBJ2-2; D remains ambiguous. The V end lost 3 bases, the J end lost 3 bases, and 15 bases lay between the germline ends. From germline, CDR1 is SGDLS and CDR2 YYNGEE. This CDR3 region has 16 residues. The CDR3 nucleotides read TGTGCCAGCAGCGGACCTACGGGTATTCACACCGGGGAGCTGTTTTTT. Translated: CASSGPTGIHTGELFF.

V usage is TRBV9 and J usage is TRBJ2-4; D gene unclear. V was clipped by 3 bases and J by 4 bases, with 8 bases between them. From germline, CDR1 is SGDLS and CDR2 YYNGEE. The CDR3 length is 13 residues. CDR3 in DNA: TGTGCCAGCAGCGGTCCCGCTAAAAACATTCAGTACTTC. Its protein product is CASSGPAKNIQYF.

The chain recombines TRBV28 with TRBJ2-4, with 14 bases that match TRBD2. This CDR3 is 20 amino acids long. Trimming removed 7 bases from V and 2 bases from J; junction bases left unmatched: 16. CDR1 MDHEN and CDR2 SYDVKM come from the germline V gene. CDR3 residues: CASTRIPGLAGEGTKNIQYF. CDR3 nucleotides: TGTGCCAGCACAAGGATCCCGGGACTAGCGGGAGAAGGGACCAAAAACATTCAGTACTTC.

The genes are TRBV10-3 and TRBJ2-7; D remains unclear. The CDR3 contains 13 residues. Trimming pared 6 bases from V and 0 bases from J, leaving 9 bases between. Germline CDR1 ENHRY, CDR2 SYGVKD. The CDR3 DNA reads TGTGCCATCAGGGACCTATCCTCCTACGAGCAGTACTTC. Its translation is CAIRDLSSYEQYF.

The chain carries TRBV6-6 and TRBJ1-3; D unclear. V was shortened by 6 bases and J by 4 bases, with 10 bases between the two germline ends. Germline-derived CDR1 and CDR2 are MNHNY and SVGAGI (reference sequence). The CDR3 consists of 13 residues. The CDR3 loop reads CASSPDGGNTIYF. The CDR3 nucleotides are TGTGCCAGCAGCCCGGACGGAGGAAACACCATATATTTT.

The gene calls are TRBV27 and TRBJ2-1; D is unresolved. The germline V and J ends were trimmed by 7 bases and 5 bases, with 6 bases remaining between them. This CDR3 has 11 amino acids. Germline CDR1 reads MNHEY; CDR2 reads SMNVEV (reference sequence). The CDR3 nucleotides are TGTGCCAGCATACGCAACAATGAGCAGTTCTTC. It specifies CASIRNNEQFF.

The chain links TRBV7-6 to TRBJ2-1; 12 nucleotides align to TRBD2. Germline V gene lookup returns CDR1 SGHVS and CDR2 FNYEAQ. Trimming cost V 5 bases and J 6 bases; bases outside gene matches: 5. The CDR3 length is 15 residues. The CDR3 loop is CASSEGLAGINEQFF. CDR3 in DNA: TGTGCCAGCAGCGAAGGACTAGCGGGAATCAATGAGCAGTTCTTC.

The rearrangement uses TRBV7-2 and TRBJ1-2; D call uncertain. The ends were cut back, 5 bases at V and 1 base at J, with 14 bases in the middle. Per the germline V gene, CDR1 is SGHTA and CDR2 is FQGNSA. This CDR3 spans 15 amino acids. The CDR3 reads CASSANREINYGYTF. The DNA of the CDR3 is TGTGCCAGCAGCGCAAACCGGGAAATTAACTATGGCTACACCTTC.

In its sample, this clone was seen once. This rearrangement joins TRBV6-5 to TRBJ2-7; TRBD1 matches 10 bases. Trimming took 6 bases from V and 4 from J; bases not matched to a gene: 9. This CDR3 contains 15 residues. The V gene's germline CDR1 is MNHEY and CDR2 SVGAGI. The DNA of the CDR3 is TGTGCCAGCAGCCGCCGGGACAGGGGACGGTACGAGCAGTACTTC. Amino acids: CASSRRDRGRYEQYF.

This clone was observed a handful of times. The chain recombines TRBV7-2 with TRBJ2-3; 7 nucleotides line up with TRBD2. The V gene's germline CDR1 is SGHTA and CDR2 FQGNSA. J gave up 7 bases and V 1 base, and 5 bases lay outside the gene matches. The CDR3 covers 14 residues. CDR3 bases: TGTGCCAGCAGCTTAGTAGCGGGTTCGCATACGCAGTATTTT. It is translated as CASSLVAGSHTQYF.

The V call is TRBV19, the J call TRBJ1-1, with a weak D call TRBD1 (5 bases). Germline V CDR1 and CDR2: LNHDA, SQIVND (reference sequence). The CDR3 sequence is 14 residues long. Trimming took off 3 bases at V and 9 bases at J, with 17 bases between the two ends. The CDR3 sequence: CASSISSTGAKAFF. CDR3 DNA: TGTGCCAGTAGTATTAGCTCCACAGGAGCCAAAGCTTTCTTT.